This entry describes one TCR beta chain. Its antigen is not known. These data are taken from a study of cytomegalovirus exposure and HLA in healthy donors. PCR involved 60 Vbeta and 13 Jbeta primers. In the original analysis: An analysis performed later counted around 80 million unique TCR beta chains (approximately 10 million of them shared). Sequencing was performed with immunoSEQ multiplex PCR; in TCRdb, only in-frame clones are kept and a portion is missing. The DNA gave D and trimming, while V, J and clone size come from that table. There are about 100,000 clones in the sample; approximately 64% occur only once, and around 4.8% lies in the top ten. General observations from the study: Researchers counted 180 or so TCR beta chains as cytomegalovirus-associated. It was reported that the classifier diagnosed cytomegalovirus status with high specificity and sensitivity in both the original and validation cohorts.

The CDR3 is 17 amino acids. From germline, CDR1 is SGHRS and CDR2 YFSETQ. The V and J ends lost 3 bases and 5 bases, in that order; junction bases with no gene match: 7. This TCR came from a human donor in good health. The chain employs TRBV5-1 and TRBJ1-6, with TRBD1 matching 11 bases. The sample was PBMCs. Here the CDR3 DNA reads TGCGCCAGCAGCTCACAGGGACAGGGGGTTAATAATTCACCCCTCCACTTT. Protein sequence: CASSSQGQGVNNSPLHF.